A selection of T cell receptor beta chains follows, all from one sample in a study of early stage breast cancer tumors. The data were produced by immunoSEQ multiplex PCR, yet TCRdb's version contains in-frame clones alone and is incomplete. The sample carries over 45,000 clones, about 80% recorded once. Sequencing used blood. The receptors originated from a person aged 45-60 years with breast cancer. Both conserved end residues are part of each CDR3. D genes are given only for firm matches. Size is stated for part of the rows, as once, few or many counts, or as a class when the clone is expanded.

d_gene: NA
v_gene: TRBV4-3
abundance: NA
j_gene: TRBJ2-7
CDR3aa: CASSQGLGEAYEQYF
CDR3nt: TGCGCCAGCAGCCAAGGGCTAGGTGAGGCCTACGAGCAGTACTTC

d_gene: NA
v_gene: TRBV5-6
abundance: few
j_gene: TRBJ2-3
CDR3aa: CASSLGQARADTQYF
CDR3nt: TGTGCCAGCAGCTTGGGACAGGCACGCGCAGATACGCAGTATTTT

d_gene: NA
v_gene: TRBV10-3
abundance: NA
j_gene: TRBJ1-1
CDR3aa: CAIRKTGEGDEAFF
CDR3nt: TGTGCCATCAGAAAGACAGGCGAGGGGGATGAAGCTTTCTTT

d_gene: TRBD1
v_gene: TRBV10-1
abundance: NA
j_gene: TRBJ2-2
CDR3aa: CASSPGQFLGGELFF
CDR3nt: TGCGCCAGCAGTCCGGGACAGTTTCTGGGCGGGGAGCTGTTTTTT

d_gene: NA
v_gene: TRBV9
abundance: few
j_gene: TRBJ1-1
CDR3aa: CASSLGVGAEAFF
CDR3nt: TGTGCCAGCAGCCTGGGGGTAGGGGCCGAAGCTTTCTTT

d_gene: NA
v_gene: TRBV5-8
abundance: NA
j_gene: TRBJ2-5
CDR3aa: CASRVTGETQYF
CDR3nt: TGTGCCAGCCGCGTGACCGGGGAGACCCAGTACTTC

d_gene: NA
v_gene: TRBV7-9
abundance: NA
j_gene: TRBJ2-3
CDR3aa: CASSLDYTQYF
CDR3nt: TGTGCCAGCAGCTTGGACTATACGCAGTATTTT

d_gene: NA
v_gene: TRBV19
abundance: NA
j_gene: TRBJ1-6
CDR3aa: CASSSNFFNSPLHF
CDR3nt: TGTGCCAGTAGTAGTAATTTCTTTAATTCACCCCTCCACTTT

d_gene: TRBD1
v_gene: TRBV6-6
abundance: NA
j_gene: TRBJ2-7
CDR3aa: CASDSGRQGIYEQYF
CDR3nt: TGTGCCAGCGATTCGGGGAGACAGGGGATCTACGAGCAGTACTTC

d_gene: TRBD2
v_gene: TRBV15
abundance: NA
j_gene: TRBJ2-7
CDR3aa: CATSRDSNGRIAEQYF
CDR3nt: TGTGCCACCAGCAGAGACTCGAACGGGAGGATCGCCGAGCAGTACTTC

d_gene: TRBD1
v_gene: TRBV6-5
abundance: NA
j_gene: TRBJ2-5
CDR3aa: CASSYWRQGGGETQYF
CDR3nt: TGTGCCAGCAGTTACTGGAGACAGGGGGGAGGGGAGACCCAGTACTTC

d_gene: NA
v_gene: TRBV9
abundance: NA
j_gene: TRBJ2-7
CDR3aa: CASSVDGAATYEQYF
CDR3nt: TGTGCCAGCAGCGTAGACGGGGCAGCGACCTACGAGCAGTACTTC

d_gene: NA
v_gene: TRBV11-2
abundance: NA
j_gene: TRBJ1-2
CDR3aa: CASSLEQSYGYTF
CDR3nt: TGTGCCAGCAGCTTAGAACAGTCTTATGGCTACACCTTC

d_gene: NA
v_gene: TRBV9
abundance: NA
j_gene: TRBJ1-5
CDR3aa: CASSAAPGHQPQHF
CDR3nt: TGTGCCAGCAGCGCGGCGCCCGGACATCAGCCCCAGCATTTT

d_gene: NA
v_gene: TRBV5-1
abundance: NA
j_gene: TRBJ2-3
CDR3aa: CASSLGGEGTDTQYF
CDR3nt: TGCGCCAGCAGCTTGGGAGGGGAAGGCACAGATACGCAGTATTTT

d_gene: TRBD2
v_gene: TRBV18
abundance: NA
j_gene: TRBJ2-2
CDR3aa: CASSPPLLAAANTGELFF
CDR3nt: TGTGCCAGCTCACCACCCTTGCTAGCGGCTGCGAACACCGGGGAGCTGTTTTTT

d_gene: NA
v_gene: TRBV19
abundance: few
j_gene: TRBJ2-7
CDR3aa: CASSMYGASSYEQYF
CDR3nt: TGTGCCAGTAGTATGTACGGGGCTAGCTCCTACGAGCAGTACTTC

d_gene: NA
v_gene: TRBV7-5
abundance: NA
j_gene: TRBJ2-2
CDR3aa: CVRSLFRGTGELFF
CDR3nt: TGTGTCAGAAGCTTATTTAGGGGTACCGGGGAGCTGTTTTTT

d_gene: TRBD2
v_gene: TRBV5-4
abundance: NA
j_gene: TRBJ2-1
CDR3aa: CASSLLRGGRNEQFF
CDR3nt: TGTGCCAGCAGCTTGTTACGGGGGGGCCGCAATGAGCAGTTCTTC

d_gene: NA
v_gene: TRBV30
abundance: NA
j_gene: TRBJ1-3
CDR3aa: CAWSLGGNTIYF
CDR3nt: TGTGCCTGGAGCCTCGGAGGAAACACCATATATTTT

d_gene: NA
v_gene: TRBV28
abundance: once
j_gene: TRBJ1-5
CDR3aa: CASSLGYNQPQHF
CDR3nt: TGTGCCAGCAGTTTAGGGTACAATCAGCCCCAGCATTTT

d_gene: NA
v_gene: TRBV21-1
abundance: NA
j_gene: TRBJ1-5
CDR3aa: CASSKKKGTASYSNQPQHF
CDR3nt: TGTGCCAGCAGCAAAAAAAAAGGGACAGCTTCTTATAGCAATCAGCCCCAGCATTTT

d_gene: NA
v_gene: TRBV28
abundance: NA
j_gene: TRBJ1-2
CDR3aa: CASSFSRDTNREGYTF
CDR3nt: TGTGCCAGCAGTTTCTCCCGGGACACAAATCGGGAGGGCTACACCTTC

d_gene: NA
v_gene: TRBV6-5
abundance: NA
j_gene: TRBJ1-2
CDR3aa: CASSYSTGVRAGGYTF
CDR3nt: TGTGCCAGCAGTTACTCGACCGGGGTCCGCGCAGGAGGTTACACCTTC

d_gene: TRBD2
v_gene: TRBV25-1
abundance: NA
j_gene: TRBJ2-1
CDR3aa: CASSVASGNNEQFF
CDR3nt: TGTGCCAGCAGTGTGGCTAGCGGGAACAATGAGCAGTTCTTC

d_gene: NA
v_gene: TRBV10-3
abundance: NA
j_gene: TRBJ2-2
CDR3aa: CATRGGQNTGELFF
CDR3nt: TGTGCCACCCGAGGCGGCCAAAACACCGGGGAGCTGTTTTTT

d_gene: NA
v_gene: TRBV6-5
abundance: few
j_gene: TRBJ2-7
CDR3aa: CASSSYQGSYEQYF
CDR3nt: TGTGCCAGCAGCTCCTACCAGGGATCCTACGAGCAGTACTTC

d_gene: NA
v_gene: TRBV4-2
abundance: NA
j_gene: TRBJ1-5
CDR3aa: CASSQDLGNQPQHF
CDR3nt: TGTGCCAGCAGCCAAGACCTGGGCAATCAGCCCCAGCATTTT

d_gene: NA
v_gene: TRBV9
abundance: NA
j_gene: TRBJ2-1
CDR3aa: CASSVVSEAYNEQFF
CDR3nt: TGTGCCAGCAGCGTAGTGTCGGAAGCCTACAATGAGCAGTTCTTC

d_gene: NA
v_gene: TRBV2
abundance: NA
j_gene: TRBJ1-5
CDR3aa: CASSDGLGNQPQHF
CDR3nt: TGTGCCAGCAGTGACGGGTTGGGCAATCAGCCCCAGCATTTT

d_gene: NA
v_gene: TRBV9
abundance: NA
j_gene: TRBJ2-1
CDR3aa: CASSADPPYSSYNEQFF
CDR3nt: TGTGCCAGCAGCGCGGACCCCCCTTATAGCTCCTACAATGAGCAGTTCTTC

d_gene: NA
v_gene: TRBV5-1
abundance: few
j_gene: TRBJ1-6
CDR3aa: CASRMETGNSPLHF
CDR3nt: TGCGCCAGCAGGATGGAGACGGGGAATTCACCCCTCCACTTT

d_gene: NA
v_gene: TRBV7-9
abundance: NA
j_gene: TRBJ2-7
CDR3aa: CASSLAPGEPDEQYF
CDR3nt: TGTGCCAGCAGCTTAGCGCCGGGCGAACCCGACGAGCAGTACTTC

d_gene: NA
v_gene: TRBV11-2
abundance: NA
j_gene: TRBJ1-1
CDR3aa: CASSFEGLNTEAFF
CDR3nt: TGTGCCAGCAGCTTTGAGGGCTTGAACACTGAAGCTTTCTTT

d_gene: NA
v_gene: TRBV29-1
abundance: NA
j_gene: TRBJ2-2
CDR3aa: CSAGRDYTGELFF
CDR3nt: TGCAGCGCAGGGAGAGACTACACCGGGGAGCTGTTTTTT

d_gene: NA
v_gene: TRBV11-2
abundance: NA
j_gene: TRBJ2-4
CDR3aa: CASSLGANIQYF
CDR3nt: TGTGCCAGCAGCTTAGGGGCAAACATTCAGTACTTC

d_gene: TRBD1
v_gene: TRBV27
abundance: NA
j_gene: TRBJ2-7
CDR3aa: CASRRRTGRFYEQYF
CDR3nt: TGTGCCAGCAGACGCAGGACAGGTCGTTTCTACGAGCAGTACTTC

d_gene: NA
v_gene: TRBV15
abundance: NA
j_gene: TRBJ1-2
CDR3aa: CATSRVGGSPSF
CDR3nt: TGTGCCACCAGCAGAGTAGGTGGCAGCCCTTCCTTC

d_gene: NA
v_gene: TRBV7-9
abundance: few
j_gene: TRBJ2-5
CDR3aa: CASSVGQAGGTQYF
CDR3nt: TGTGCCAGCAGCGTAGGACAGGCGGGGGGAACCCAGTACTTC

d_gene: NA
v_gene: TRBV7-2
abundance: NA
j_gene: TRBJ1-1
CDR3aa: CASSLVAGGLSEAFF
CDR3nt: TGTGCCAGCAGCTTAGTCGCGGGGGGGCTATCTGAAGCTTTCTTT

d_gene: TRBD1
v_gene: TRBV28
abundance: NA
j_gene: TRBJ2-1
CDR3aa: CASSLQGARGNEQFF
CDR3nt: TGTGCCAGCAGTTTACAGGGGGCGCGCGGAAATGAGCAGTTCTTC

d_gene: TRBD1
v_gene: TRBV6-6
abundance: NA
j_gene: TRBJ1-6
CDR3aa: CASSYRTGSYNSPLHF
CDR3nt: TGTGCCAGCAGTTACCGGACAGGGTCTTATAATTCACCCCTCCACTTT

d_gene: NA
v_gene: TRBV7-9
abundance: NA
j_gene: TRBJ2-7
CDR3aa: CASSLDIAYEQYF
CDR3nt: TGTGCCAGCAGCCTCGACATAGCCTACGAGCAGTACTTC

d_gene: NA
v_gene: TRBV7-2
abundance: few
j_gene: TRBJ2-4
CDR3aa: CASRVGWNNENIQYF
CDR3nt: TGTGCCAGCAGAGTGGGATGGAATAACGAAAACATTCAGTACTTC

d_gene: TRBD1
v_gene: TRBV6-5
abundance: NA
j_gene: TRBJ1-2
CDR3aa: CASSYSGQGLYGYTF
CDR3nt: TGTGCCAGCAGTTACTCGGGACAGGGATTGTATGGCTACACCTTC

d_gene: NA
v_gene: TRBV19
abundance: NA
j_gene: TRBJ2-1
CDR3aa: CASSIDGSRNEQFF
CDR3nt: TGTGCCAGTAGTATAGACGGGAGCCGCAATGAGCAGTTCTTC

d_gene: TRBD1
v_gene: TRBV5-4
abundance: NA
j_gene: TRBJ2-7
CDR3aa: CASAPGQGVHEQYF
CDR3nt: TGTGCCAGCGCCCCGGGACAGGGCGTCCACGAGCAGTACTTC

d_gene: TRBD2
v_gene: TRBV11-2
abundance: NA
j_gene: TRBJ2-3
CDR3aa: CASSLTSAGTDTQYF
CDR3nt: TGTGCCAGCAGCTTGACTAGCGCAGGCACAGATACGCAGTATTTT

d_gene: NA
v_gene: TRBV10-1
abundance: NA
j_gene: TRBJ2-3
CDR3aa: CASSEAGTDTQYF
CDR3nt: TGCGCCAGCAGTGAGGCAGGGACAGATACGCAGTATTTT

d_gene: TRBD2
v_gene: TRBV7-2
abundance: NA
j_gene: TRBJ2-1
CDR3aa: CATSTSGTYNEQFF
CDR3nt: TGTGCCACCTCGACTAGCGGGACCTACAATGAGCAGTTCTTC

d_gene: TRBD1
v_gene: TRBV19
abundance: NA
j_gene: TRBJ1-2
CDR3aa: CASRPAGTGYGYTF
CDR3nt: TGTGCCAGTAGGCCTGCCGGGACAGGGTATGGCTACACCTTC

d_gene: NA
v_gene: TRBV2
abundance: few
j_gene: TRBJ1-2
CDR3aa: CASSGWTDGYTF
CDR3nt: TGTGCCAGCAGTGGTTGGACCGATGGCTACACCTTC

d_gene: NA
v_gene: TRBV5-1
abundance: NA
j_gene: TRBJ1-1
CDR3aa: CASSFGGLDTEAFF
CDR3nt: TGCGCCAGCAGCTTCGGGGGCTTGGACACTGAAGCTTTCTTT

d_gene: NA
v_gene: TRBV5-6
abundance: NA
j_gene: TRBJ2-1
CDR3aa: CASSFRHYNEQFF
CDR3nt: TGTGCCAGCAGCTTTCGCCACTACAATGAGCAGTTCTTC

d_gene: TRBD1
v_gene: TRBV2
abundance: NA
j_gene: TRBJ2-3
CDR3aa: CASSGQGYNTQYF
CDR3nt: TGTGCCAGCAGTGGACAGGGATACAACACGCAGTATTTT

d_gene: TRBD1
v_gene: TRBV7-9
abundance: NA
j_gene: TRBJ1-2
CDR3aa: CASSLVTQGNYGYTF
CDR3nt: TGTGCCAGCAGCTTAGTCACACAGGGGAACTATGGCTACACCTTC